These T cell receptor beta chains were read from a single sample in a study of cytomegalovirus exposure and HLA in healthy donors. The assay was immunoSEQ multiplex PCR, and TCRdb's table has in-frame clones only and misses some. Of over 110,000 clones listed, around 78% are singletons. Sample: PBMCs. The receptors here all came from a woman between 18 and 29 years old in good health and CMV-seropositive. Both conserved end residues are part of each CDR3. A D gene is named only where the DNA matches it firmly. Size is omitted from some rows. Given values are once, few, many or a class for expanded clones.

>NA|NA|TRBV15|TRBJ2-7
TGTGCCACCAGCAGAGATAGGAGCGGCAGGGGGGCCTCCTACGAGCAGTACTTC
CATSRDRSGRGASYEQYF
>NA|NA|TRBV7-2|TRBJ1-1
TGTGCCAGCACCAGACAGACGAACACTGAAGCTTTCTTT
CASTRQTNTEAFF
>TRBD2|NA|TRBV19|TRBJ2-5
TGTGCCAGTAGTACCAAGGTGACTAGCGGGGGGACACGCAGTGGTAAAGAGACCCAGTACTTC
CASSTKVTSGGTRSGKETQYF
>NA|NA|TRBV6-1|TRBJ1-1
TGTGCCAGCAGTGAACCCCGTGGTGGGGCATACACTGAAGCTTTCTTT
CASSEPRGGAYTEAFF
>TRBD2|NA|TRBV7-9|TRBJ2-1
TGTGCCAGCAGCGTAGTCGGGACTAGTCACGACAATGAGCAGTTCTTC
CASSVVGTSHDNEQFF
>TRBD2|NA|TRBV7-9|TRBJ2-5
TGTGCCAGCAGCTTATCCGGGACTAGCGGTTTTAGACAAGAGACCCAGTACTTC
CASSLSGTSGFRQETQYF
>TRBD1|few|TRBV5-4|TRBJ1-2
TGTGCCAGCAGCTCGCCGACAGGGGGGGGTGGCTATGGCTACACCTTC
CASSSPTGGGGYGYTF
>NA|NA|TRBV7-9|TRBJ1-2
TGTGCCAGCAGCTTTACAGCAGAACCTAACTATGGCTACACCTTC
CASSFTAEPNYGYTF
>TRBD2|few|TRBV28|TRBJ2-3
TGTGCCAGTGAGACTAGCGGTTCCACAGATACGCAGTATTTT
CASETSGSTDTQYF
>NA|NA|TRBV19|TRBJ1-2
TGTGCCAGTAGTCTCTACAGGAGAAACCCCCATGGCTACACCTTC
CASSLYRRNPHGYTF
>NA|NA|TRBV5-1|TRBJ1-1
TGCGCCAGCAGCCCAGGACCGGGGATGCTGAACACTGAAGCTTTCTTT
CASSPGPGMLNTEAFF
>NA|once|TRBV2|TRBJ2-1
TGTGCCAGCAGTACAGGAAGCTCCTACAATGAGCAGTTCTTC
CASSTGSSYNEQFF
>TRBD2|NA|TRBV28|TRBJ2-1
TGTGCCAGCAGTATACTAGCGGGGGAGAACAATGAGCAGTTCTTC
CASSILAGENNEQFF
>TRBD1|NA|TRBV7-9|TRBJ1-5
TGTGCCAGCAGCACTTGGGCAGGGGGACATAGCAATCAGCCCCAGCATTTT
CASSTWAGGHSNQPQHF
>NA|NA|TRBV9|TRBJ1-2
TGTGCCAGCAGCGCATCAGGGAACTATGGCTACACCTTC
CASSASGNYGYTF
>NA|few|TRBV27|TRBJ1-1
TGTGCCAGCAGTTTAGGGCAGCTTGTGCCGAACACTGAAGCTTTCTTT
CASSLGQLVPNTEAFF
>TRBD2|NA|TRBV2|TRBJ2-5
TGTGCCAGCAGTGAGCTGACACTAGCGGGAGGTGGAAAGACCCAGTACTTC
CASSELTLAGGGKTQYF
>NA|NA|TRBV7-8|TRBJ2-4
TGTGCCAGCACCGGGTCGGGTGCGGGTGCCCAAAACATTCAGTACTTC
CASTGSGAGAQNIQYF
>TRBD2|NA|TRBV5-1|TRBJ2-3
TGCGCCAGCAGCTTAGGACTAGCGTTCCCAGATACGCAGTATTTT
CASSLGLAFPDTQYF
>NA|NA|TRBV18|TRBJ1-1
TGTGCCAGCTCAGGACAGCCAAACACTGAAGCTTTCTTT
CASSGQPNTEAFF
>TRBD1|NA|TRBV2|TRBJ1-4
TGTGCCAGCAGTGGTTTGACAGGGGATAATGAAAAACTGTTTTTT
CASSGLTGDNEKLFF
>NA|NA|TRBV5-4|TRBJ1-6
TGTGCCAGCAGCCGGACCCGAGCGGATTCACCCCTCCACTTT
CASSRTRADSPLHF
>NA|few|TRBV21-1|TRBJ2-1
TGTGCCAGCAGCAAAACAGGACTAGCGGGGGCCCGATCCCAAGAGGGCAATGAGCAGTTCTTC
CASSKTGLAGARSQEGNEQFF
>TRBD1|NA|TRBV27|TRBJ1-1
TGTGCCAGCAGTTTCGGGACAGAGAACACTGAAGCTTTCTTT
CASSFGTENTEAFF
>NA|NA|TRBV6-5|TRBJ1-5
TGTGCCAGCAGGCCGGACAGTCGTAGCAATCAGCCCCAGCATTTT
CASRPDSRSNQPQHF
>NA|NA|TRBV21-1|TRBJ2-2
TGTGCCAGCAGCAAAGGGGAACCTGGACAGGGGAACACCGGGGAGCTGTTTTTT
CASSKGEPGQGNTGELFF
>NA|NA|TRBV30|TRBJ2-7
TGTGCCTGGGCCGCAGGGGCCGAGCAGTACTTC
CAWAAGAEQYF
>TRBD2|NA|TRBV5-6|TRBJ2-2
TGTGCCAGCAGCTTGAGGGGTCTAGCGGCTATGAACACCGGGGAGCTGTTTTTT
CASSLRGLAAMNTGELFF
>NA|NA|TRBV4-2|TRBJ1-2
TGTGCCAGCAGCCAAGATGTACAGGGTTACGGCTACACCTTC
CASSQDVQGYGYTF
>NA|NA|TRBV6-6|TRBJ2-3
TGTGCCACCCGGACGGCGGGGACTAGCACAGATACGCAGTATTTT
CATRTAGTSTDTQYF
>TRBD1|NA|TRBV28|TRBJ1-4
TGTGCCAGCAGTCCTCGAGCGGGACAGGGGAATGAAAAACTGTTTTTT
CASSPRAGQGNEKLFF
>TRBD1|NA|TRBV14|TRBJ1-6
TGTGCCAGCAGCCTCAAGACAGGGAAATGGAATTCACCCCTCCACTTT
CASSLKTGKWNSPLHF
>NA|NA|TRBV14|TRBJ1-4
TGTGCCAGCAGCTATCGGCTAGGTGAAAAACTGTTTTTT
CASSYRLGEKLFF
>NA|NA|TRBV10-2|TRBJ2-3
TGCGCCAGCAGGACAGGGCGGGGAGATACGCAGTATTTT
CASRTGRGDTQYF
>TRBD2|few|TRBV6-1|TRBJ2-7
TGTGCCAGCAGCGCGACTAGCGGGGGCACCTACGAGCAGTACTTC
CASSATSGGTYEQYF
>NA|NA|TRBV2|TRBJ2-2
TGTGCCAGCAGTGAAGCGCGACTAGGGAACACCGGGGAGCTGTTTTTT
CASSEARLGNTGELFF
>NA|NA|TRBV7-2|TRBJ2-5
TGTGCCAGCAGCATTCGGAGGGCGGTTCAAGAGACCCAGTACTTC
CASSIRRAVQETQYF
>NA|once|TRBV6-5|TRBJ1-2
TGTGCCAGCAGGGCCGTCTCGAACTATGGCTACACCTTC
CASRAVSNYGYTF
>TRBD1|NA|TRBV5-1|TRBJ1-4
TGCGCCAGCAGCTTGACCGGGACAGGAAATGAAAAACTGTTTTTT
CASSLTGTGNEKLFF
>NA|NA|TRBV4-1|TRBJ2-1
TGCGCCAGCAGCCACCTACGGGGGGCGGATGAGCAGTTCTTC
CASSHLRGADEQFF
>TRBD1|NA|TRBV19|TRBJ1-2
TGTGCCATAAGGGACAGAGCGTCGTATGGCTACACCTTC
CAIRDRASYGYTF
>NA|NA|TRBV18|TRBJ1-6
TGTGCCAGCTCACCACGTCCGAGCTCCTATAATTCACCCCTCCACTTT
CASSPRPSSYNSPLHF
>NA|NA|TRBV4-2|TRBJ2-2
TGTGCCAGCAGCTACACGACGGGACAAGAACTCGGGGAGCTGTTTTTT
CASSYTTGQELGELFF
>TRBD1|NA|TRBV15|TRBJ2-1
TGTGCCACCAGCAGAGATGGGACAGCCGACAATGAGCAGTTCTTC
CATSRDGTADNEQFF
>NA|NA|TRBV28|TRBJ2-5
TGTGCCAGCAGCCATACCGGGAGCCCGGGAGAGCAGTACTTC
CASSHTGSPGEQYF
>TRBD1|NA|TRBV6-1|TRBJ1-5
TGTGCCAGCAGTGGGACAGGGATACAGCATTTT
CASSGTGIQHF
>TRBD1|NA|TRBV6-6|TRBJ1-6
TGTGCCAGCAGTACGCCTACAGGGGCCTCAAGTTCACCCCTCCACTTT
CASSTPTGASSSPLHF
>NA|NA|TRBV15|TRBJ2-3
TGTGCCACCAGCAGAGCTTACAGATCCAGCACAGATACGCAGTATTTT
CATSRAYRSSTDTQYF
>NA|NA|TRBV5-1|TRBJ2-3
TGCGCCAGCAGCTTGGGCGGGACTAGCACAGATACGCAGTATTTT
CASSLGGTSTDTQYF
>TRBD1|few|TRBV5-5|TRBJ1-6
TGTGCCAGCAGCTCCAGTGTGGGGACAGGAGCTTCACCCCTCCACTTT
CASSSSVGTGASPLHF
>TRBD1|NA|TRBV5-1|TRBJ1-1
TGCGCCAGCAGCGGCGGGACAGGAGCCACTGAAGCTTTCTTT
CASSGGTGATEAFF